Listed below are T cell receptor beta chains from one sample, sequenced in a study of cytomegalovirus exposure and HLA in healthy donors. Method: immunoSEQ multiplex PCR; TCRdb's copy keeps in-frame clones and lacks some. In the table there are about 120,000 clones, about 76% of which are singletons. Sequenced: PBMCs. The receptors derive from a man aged 55-75 years in good health and CMV-seropositive. Each CDR3 is given with its conserved first and last residue. A D gene is named only where the DNA matches it firmly. Clone size is stated in some rows and not others, as once, few, many or a class when expanded.

v_gene	abundance	d_gene	j_gene	CDR3nt	CDR3aa
TRBV29-1	once	TRBD1	TRBJ2-3	TGCAGCGTGAGTCGGGACAGGGTCATCTCTGGTACGCAGTATTTT	CSVSRDRVISGTQYF
TRBV9	-	-	TRBJ2-7	TGTGCCAGCAGCGACAGTTTTAGCTCCTACGAGCAGTACTTC	CASSDSFSSYEQYF
TRBV27	few	-	TRBJ1-2	TGTGCCAGCAGTTTCGGGCAGGGCCTACTCAACTATGGCTACACCTTC	CASSFGQGLLNYGYTF
TRBV4-1	-	-	TRBJ1-1	TGCGCCAGCACAGGGCTAAGTATGAACACTGAAGCTTTCTTT	CASTGLSMNTEAFF
TRBV27	-	-	TRBJ1-3	TGTGCCAGCACCGCCCGGGACACCATATATTTT	CASTARDTIYF
TRBV5-1	-	TRBD1	TRBJ2-7	TGCGCCAGCAGCTCCAGGACAGGGGACTACGAGCAGTACTTC	CASSSRTGDYEQYF
TRBV18	once	-	TRBJ1-5	TGTGCCAGCTCCCTAGACAGAGATAGCAATCAGCCCCAGCATTTT	CASSLDRDSNQPQHF
TRBV5-1	once	TRBD2	TRBJ2-2	TGCGCCAGCAGCCGTGATAGCGGGAGGGCCATCGGGGAGCTGTTTTTT	CASSRDSGRAIGELFF
TRBV5-1	-	-	TRBJ2-7	TGCGCCAGCAGCTTTAATCTCTACGAGCAGTACTTC	CASSFNLYEQYF
TRBV30	-	-	TRBJ1-2	TGTGCCTGGAGTGTACTTCGCCAGGGCGGCTACACCTTC	CAWSVLRQGGYTF
TRBV2	few	-	TRBJ1-1	TGTGCCAGCAGTGACACAGGTGGCGGCATCTCTGAAGCTTTCTTT	CASSDTGGGISEAFF
TRBV5-1	-	TRBD1	TRBJ2-1	TGCGCCAGCAGCTCGACAGGGGCGTCCTACAATGAGCAGTTCTTC	CASSSTGASYNEQFF
TRBV7-9	-	TRBD2	TRBJ2-7	TGCGCCAGCAGCTTCGGGACTAGCGGGAGCGAGCAGTACTTC	CASSFGTSGSEQYF
TRBV7-2	once	TRBD1	TRBJ2-3	TGTGCCAGCAGCTTAGTGAGGGACAGGACAGATACGCAGTATTTT	CASSLVRDRTDTQYF
TRBV4-1	once	TRBD2	TRBJ2-1	TGCGCCAGCAGCCAAGGGGGCGGGGGGGCCTACAATGAGCAGTTCTTC	CASSQGGGGAYNEQFF
TRBV18	-	-	TRBJ2-2	TGTGCCAGCTCACCGAGACCCCCGACTAACACCGGGGAGCTGTTTTTT	CASSPRPPTNTGELFF
TRBV5-4	-	-	TRBJ1-4	TGTGCCAGCAGCAACGAAGGGAGCCTTAATGAAAAACTGTTTTTT	CASSNEGSLNEKLFF
TRBV5-1	few	-	TRBJ2-4	TGCGCCAGCAGCTTGGAGGGAGCCAAAAACAGTCAGTACTTC	CASSLEGAKNSQYF
TRBV19	few	-	TRBJ1-5	TGTGCCAGTAGTATCCAGGGCCATCAGCCCCAGCATTTT	CASSIQGHQPQHF
TRBV27	-	-	TRBJ1-3	TGTGCCAGCAGGACAGGTCCCTCTGGAAACACCATATATTTT	CASRTGPSGNTIYF
TRBV29-1	-	-	TRBJ1-3	TGCAGCGTTACCACACGGGGTTACTCTGGAAACACCATATATTTT	CSVTTRGYSGNTIYF
TRBV27	-	-	TRBJ1-5	TGTGCCAGCAGTTCGACAGCGTATAGCAATCAGCCCCAGCATTTT	CASSSTAYSNQPQHF
TRBV7-2	-	-	TRBJ2-3	TGTGCCAGCAGCTTACTGCGGCGGACAGATACGCAGTATTTT	CASSLLRRTDTQYF
TRBV5-5	-	-	TRBJ2-6	TGTGCCAGCAGGTACTCTGGGGCCAACGTCCTGACTTTC	CASRYSGANVLTF
TRBV28	once	TRBD1	TRBJ1-1	TGTGCCAGCAGTGTTCGACAGGGGTTGAGGGCTGAAGCTTTCTTT	CASSVRQGLRAEAFF
TRBV5-1	-	TRBD1	TRBJ2-7	TGCGCCAGCAGCTCCCCTCCGGGACAGGGGATTTACGAGCAGTACTTC	CASSSPPGQGIYEQYF
TRBV7-3	-	-	TRBJ1-1	TGTGCCAGCAGCTTCTCACCAGACACTGAAGCTTTCTTT	CASSFSPDTEAFF
TRBV5-4	-	TRBD1	TRBJ1-4	TGTGCCAGCAGCTTGGGGGGATGGACAGGGGGAGGTGAAAAACTGTTTTTT	CASSLGGWTGGGEKLFF
TRBV4-1	-	TRBD1	TRBJ1-4	TGCGCCAGCAGCCAGTGGAGTCAGGGGGCGGGGGAAAAACTGTTTTTT	CASSQWSQGAGEKLFF
TRBV11-2	-	-	TRBJ2-5	TGTGCCAGCAGCTTAGATAGGGGTCTAGGCGTAGAGACCCAGTACTTC	CASSLDRGLGVETQYF
TRBV6-1	-	-	TRBJ1-1	TGTGCCAGCAGTGAGTCAGGGGCCATCATCACTGAAGCTTTCTTT	CASSESGAIITEAFF
TRBV2	few	-	TRBJ1-2	TGTGCCAGCAAGTACGGCTATGGCTACACCTTC	CASKYGYGYTF
TRBV19	-	-	TRBJ2-2	TGTGCCAGTAGTATCGAGGGCGCGGACACCGGGGAGCTGTTTTTT	CASSIEGADTGELFF
TRBV7-7	once	-	TRBJ1-5	TGTGCCAGCAGCTTAGCGCAGGAGGAGGGGAATCAGCCCCAGCATTTT	CASSLAQEEGNQPQHF
TRBV6-4	-	TRBD1	TRBJ2-7	TGTGCCAGCAGTGACTCGGGGTGGGGCAGGGGGCTTTTAGGTCACGAGCAGTACTTC	CASSDSGWGRGLLGHEQYF
TRBV1	once	-	TRBJ1-2	TGCACCCCCTGCGGGCCGAACTATGGCTACACCTTC	CTPCGPNYGYTF
TRBV7-8	-	-	TRBJ2-7	TGTGCCAGCAGCTCAACTAGCTACGAGCAGTACTTC	CASSSTSYEQYF
TRBV19	-	TRBD1	TRBJ1-1	TGTGCCAGTAGTCGGCCCCCTCAGGGGGCGCGGGTTACTTTGTACACTGAAGCTTTCTTT	CASSRPPQGARVTLYTEAFF
TRBV7-9	few	TRBD2	TRBJ2-3	TGTGCCAGCAGCTTACGTCCTAGCGGGAGGGGCACAGATACGCAGTATTTT	CASSLRPSGRGTDTQYF
TRBV19	once	-	TRBJ2-3	TGTGCCAGTAGTTTGCAGGCGGGTCGGAGAGGAGATACGCAGTATTTT	CASSLQAGRRGDTQYF
TRBV7-9	-	-	TRBJ2-7	TGTGCCAGCAGCTTCTCTAGAACCACCTACGAGCAGTACTTC	CASSFSRTTYEQYF
TRBV29-1	-	TRBD1	TRBJ2-3	TGCAGCGTGTCCAAGGGGGCTAGCACAGATACGCAGTATTTT	CSVSKGASTDTQYF
TRBV29-1	-	-	TRBJ1-1	TGCAGCGCCGCGAGGCAGCCGAACACTGAAGCTTTCTTT	CSAARQPNTEAFF
TRBV30	-	TRBD2	TRBJ2-5	TGTGCCTGGAGCGTGCGGGGGGCGGACTCGGGGACCCAGTACTTC	CAWSVRGADSGTQYF
TRBV5-6	-	-	TRBJ1-5	TGTGCCAGCAGCCTCAGGGGAAATCAGCCCCAGCATTTT	CASSLRGNQPQHF
TRBV18	-	-	TRBJ1-3	TGTGCCAGCTCACGCTCACAGGTGACTGGAAACACCATATATTTT	CASSRSQVTGNTIYF
TRBV6-9	-	TRBD1	TRBJ1-6	TGTGCCAGCAGTTATGACAGGGGATTATATAATTCACCCCTCCACTTT	CASSYDRGLYNSPLHF
TRBV2	few	-	TRBJ2-1	TGTGCCAGCAACCCGTCTCCAGCCTACAATGAGCAGTTCTTC	CASNPSPAYNEQFF
TRBV4-1	few	TRBD1	TRBJ2-7	TGCGCCAGCAGTCGACAGGGGGTAGAAGAGCAGTACTTC	CASSRQGVEEQYF
TRBV9	-	TRBD1	TRBJ2-7	TGTGCCAGCAGCGTCTCCGGGACAGGGGGCATCCACGAGCAGTACTTC	CASSVSGTGGIHEQYF
TRBV6-1	-	-	TRBJ2-7	TGTGCCTCACAGAAGCTGAGCTCCTACGAGCAGTACTTC	CASQKLSSYEQYF
TRBV18	-	-	TRBJ2-2	TGTGCCAGCTCACCACCTCGAGCTGAGGGAGGCACCGGGGAGCTGTTTTTT	CASSPPRAEGGTGELFF
TRBV2	-	TRBD1	TRBJ2-7	TGTGCCAGCAGTCTACAGGGGCGGTACGAGCAGTACTTC	CASSLQGRYEQYF
TRBV2	-	-	TRBJ1-6	TGTGCCAGCAGTGAAGCTCCTGGCTCACCCCTCCACTTT	CASSEAPGSPLHF
TRBV18	-	TRBD1	TRBJ1-3	TGTGCCAGCGCCAGAGGCTGGGACAGAGTTGGAAACACCATATATTTT	CASARGWDRVGNTIYF
TRBV4-1	-	TRBD1	TRBJ2-7	TGCGCCAGCAGCCGGGACAGGGCCTACGAGCAGTACTTC	CASSRDRAYEQYF
TRBV5-8	-	-	TRBJ1-6	TGTGCCAGCAGCTTGAGCTCCGCGAGCTCCTATAATTCACCCCTCCACTTT	CASSLSSASSYNSPLHF
TRBV11-2	-	-	TRBJ1-4	TGTGCCAGCAGCGGGGCAGGGCGACGAGAAAAACTGTTTTTT	CASSGAGRREKLFF